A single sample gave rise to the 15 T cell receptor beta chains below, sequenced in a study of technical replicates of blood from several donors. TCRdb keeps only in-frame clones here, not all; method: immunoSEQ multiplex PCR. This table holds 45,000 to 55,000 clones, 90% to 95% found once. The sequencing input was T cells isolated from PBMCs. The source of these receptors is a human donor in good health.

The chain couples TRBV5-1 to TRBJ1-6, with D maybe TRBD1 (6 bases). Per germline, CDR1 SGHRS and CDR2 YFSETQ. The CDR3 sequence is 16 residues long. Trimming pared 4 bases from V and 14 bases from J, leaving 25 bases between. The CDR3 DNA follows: TGCGCCAGCAGCATCATGACAGGCCAAACCAGTTCGGCCCTCCACTTT. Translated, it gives CASSIMTGQTSSALHF.

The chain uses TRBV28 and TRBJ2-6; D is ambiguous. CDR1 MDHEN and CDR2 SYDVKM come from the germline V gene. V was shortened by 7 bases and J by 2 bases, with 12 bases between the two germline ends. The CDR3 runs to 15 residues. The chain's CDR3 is CASITGEAGANVLTF. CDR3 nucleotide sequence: TGTGCCAGCATCACGGGTGAGGCTGGGGCCAACGTCCTGACTTTC.

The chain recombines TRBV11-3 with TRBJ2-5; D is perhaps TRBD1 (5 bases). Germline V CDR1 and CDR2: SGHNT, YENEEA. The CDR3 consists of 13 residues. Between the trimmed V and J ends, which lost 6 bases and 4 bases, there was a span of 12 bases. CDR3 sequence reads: CASRPQGTETQYF. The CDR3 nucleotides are TGTGCCAGCAGGCCTCAGGGTACAGAGACCCAGTACTTC. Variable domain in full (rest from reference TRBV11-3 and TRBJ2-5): EAGVVQSPRYKIIEKKQPVAFWCNPISGHNTLYWYLQNLGQGPELLIRYENEEAVDDSQLPKDRFSAERLKGVDSTLKIQPAELGDSAVYLCASRPQGTETQYFGPGTRLLVL.

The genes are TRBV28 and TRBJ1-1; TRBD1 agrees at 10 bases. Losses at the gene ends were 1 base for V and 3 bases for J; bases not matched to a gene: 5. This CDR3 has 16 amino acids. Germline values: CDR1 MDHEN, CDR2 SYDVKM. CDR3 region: CASSLSTGGHYTEAFF. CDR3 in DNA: TGTGCCAGCAGTTTATCGACAGGGGGCCATTACACTGAAGCTTTCTTT.

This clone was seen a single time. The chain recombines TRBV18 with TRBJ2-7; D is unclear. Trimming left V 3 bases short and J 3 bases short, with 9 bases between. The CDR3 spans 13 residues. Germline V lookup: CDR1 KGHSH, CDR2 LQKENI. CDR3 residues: CASSPKRIYEQYF. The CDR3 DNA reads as TGTGCCAGCTCACCGAAGCGTATCTACGAGCAGTACTTC. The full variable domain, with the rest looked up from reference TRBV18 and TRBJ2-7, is NAGVMQNPRHLVRRRGQEARLRCSPMKGHSHVYWYRQLPEEGLKFMVYLQKENIIDESGMPKERFSAEFPKEGPSILRIQQVVRGDSAAYFCASSPKRIYEQYFGPGTRLTVT.

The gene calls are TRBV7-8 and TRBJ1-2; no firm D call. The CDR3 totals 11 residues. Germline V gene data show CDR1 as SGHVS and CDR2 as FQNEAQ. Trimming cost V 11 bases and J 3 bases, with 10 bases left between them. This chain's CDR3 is CAVRGDYGYTF. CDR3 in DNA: TGTGCCGTACGGGGTGACTATGGCTACACCTTC.

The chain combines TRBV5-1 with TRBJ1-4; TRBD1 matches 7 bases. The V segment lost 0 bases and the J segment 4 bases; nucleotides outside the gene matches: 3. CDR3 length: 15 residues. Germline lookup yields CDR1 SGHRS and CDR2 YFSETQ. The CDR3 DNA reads TGCGCCAGCAGCTTGGGGGGACAGAGTAATGAAAAACTGTTTTTT. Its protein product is CASSLGGQSNEKLFF.

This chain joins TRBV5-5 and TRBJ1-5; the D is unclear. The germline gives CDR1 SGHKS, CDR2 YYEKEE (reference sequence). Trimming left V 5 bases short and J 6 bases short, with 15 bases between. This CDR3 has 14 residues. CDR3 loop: CASRHPMRSQPQHF. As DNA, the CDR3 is TGTGCCAGCAGACACCCCATGAGGAGTCAGCCCCAGCATTTT.

The CDR3 coding sequence is TGTGCCAGCAGCTCAACCCGGGGCTACGAGCAGTACTTC. The encoded protein is CASSSTRGYEQYF. This chain uses TRBV7-8 with TRBJ2-7, with D possibly being TRBD2 (5 bases). Germline V lookup: CDR1 SGHVS, CDR2 FQNEAQ. V was clipped by 4 bases and J by 3 bases, with 10 bases between them. The CDR3 consists of 13 residues.

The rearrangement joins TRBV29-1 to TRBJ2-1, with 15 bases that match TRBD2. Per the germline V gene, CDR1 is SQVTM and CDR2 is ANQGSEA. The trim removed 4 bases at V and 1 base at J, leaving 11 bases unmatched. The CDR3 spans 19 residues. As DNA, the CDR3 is TGCAGCGTTGGTATAATAGGACTAGCGGGAGGGGTATCCTACAATGAGCAGTTCTTC. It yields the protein CSVGIIGLAGGVSYNEQFF.

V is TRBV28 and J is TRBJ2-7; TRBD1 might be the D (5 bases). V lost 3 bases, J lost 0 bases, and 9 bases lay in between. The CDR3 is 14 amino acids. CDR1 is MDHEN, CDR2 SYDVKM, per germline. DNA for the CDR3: TGTGCCAGCAGTTTTGACAGCCTCTCCTACGAGCAGTACTTC. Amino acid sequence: CASSFDSLSYEQYF. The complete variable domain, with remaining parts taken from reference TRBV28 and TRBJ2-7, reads DVKVTQSSRYLVKRTGEKVFLECVQDMDHENMFWYRQDPGLGLRLIYFSYDVKMKEKGDIPEGYSVSREKKERFSLILESASTNQTSMYLCASSFDSLSYEQYFGPGTRLTVT.

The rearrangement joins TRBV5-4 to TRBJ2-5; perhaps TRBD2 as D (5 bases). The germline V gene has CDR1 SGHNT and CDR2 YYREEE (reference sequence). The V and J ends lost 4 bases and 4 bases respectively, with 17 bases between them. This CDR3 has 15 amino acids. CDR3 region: CASSAASFRSETQYF. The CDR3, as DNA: TGTGCCAGCAGCGCGGCTAGCTTTCGTTCAGAGACCCAGTACTTC.

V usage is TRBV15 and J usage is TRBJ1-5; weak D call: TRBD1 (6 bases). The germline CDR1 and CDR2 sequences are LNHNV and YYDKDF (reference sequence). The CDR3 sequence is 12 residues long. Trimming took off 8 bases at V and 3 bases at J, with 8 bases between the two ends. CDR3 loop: CATRTVNQPQHF. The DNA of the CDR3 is TGTGCCACCCGGACAGTCAATCAGCCCCAGCATTTT.

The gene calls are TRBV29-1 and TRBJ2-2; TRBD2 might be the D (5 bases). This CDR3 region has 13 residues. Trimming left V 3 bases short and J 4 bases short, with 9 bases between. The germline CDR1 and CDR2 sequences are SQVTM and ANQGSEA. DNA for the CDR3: TGCAGCGTTGACGTGGGGAGCACCGGGGAGCTGTTTTTT. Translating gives CSVDVGSTGELFF.

The CDR3, as DNA: TGTGCCAGCAGCTCGCCGGGGGGGATCAGCACAGATACGCAGTATTTT. It translates to CASSSPGGISTDTQYF. V usage is TRBV7-9 and J usage is TRBJ2-3; 8 bases are shared with TRBD2. The CDR3 covers 16 residues. The germline gives CDR1 SEHNR, CDR2 FQNEAQ (reference sequence). Trimming cost V 4 bases and J 0 bases; bases outside gene matches: 6.